Listed below are T cell receptor beta chains from one sample, sequenced in a study of graft-versus-host responses after intestinal transplantation. Sequenced by immunoSEQ multiplex PCR; TCRdb stores in-frame clones only, minus some. The sample consists of some 110,000 clones, just under 95% of them appearing once. These receptors' targets are unknown. Sequences were derived from unstimulated CD8+ T cells sorted from spleen or lymph node cells, sampled before transplant. Receptor source: a human donor who was the organ donor for an intestinal transplant. The CDR3 runs from the conserved cysteine through the conserved F or W. The D gene is left open where the match is weak. Clone size is given for some rows only: seen once, a few or many times, or a class if the clone is expanded.

abundance,len,j_gene,v_gene,d_gene,CDR3aa,CDR3nt
-,15,TRBJ2-2,TRBV6-5,-,CASSYRREWAGELFF,TGTGCCAGCAGTTACCGTCGGGAGTGGGCCGGGGAGCTGTTTTTT
-,13,TRBJ2-7,TRBV7-9,TRBD1,CASSPAGGYEQYF,TGTGCCAGCAGCCCGGCAGGGGGCTACGAGCAGTACTTC
-,11,TRBJ1-5,TRBV10-1,-,CASSVSQPQHF,TGCGCCAGCAGTGTATCTCAGCCCCAGCATTTT
-,13,TRBJ2-1,TRBV7-2,-,CASSWGPYNEQFF,TGTGCCAGCAGCTGGGGGCCCTACAATGAGCAGTTCTTC
-,14,TRBJ2-7,TRBV2,-,CASSEGLQEYEQYF,TGTGCCAGCAGTGAAGGACTACAAGAGTACGAGCAGTACTTC
-,17,TRBJ2-5,TRBV10-2,TRBD2,CASSEPPEEREIETQYF,TGCGCCAGCAGTGAGCCCCCGGAGGAGCGGGAGATAGAGACCCAGTACTTC
-,13,TRBJ2-7,TRBV5-4,-,CASSPRGVDEQYF,TGTGCCAGCAGCCCGCGGGGTGTGGACGAGCAGTACTTC
-,10,TRBJ2-3,TRBV9,-,CASSGDTQYF,TGTGCCAGCAGCGGGGATACGCAGTATTTT
-,14,TRBJ1-2,TRBV2,TRBD1,CASIHRGGGYGYTF,TGTGCCAGCATTCACAGGGGAGGCGGCTATGGCTACACCTTC
-,15,TRBJ2-3,TRBV19,TRBD2,CASSRTSPTTDTQYF,TGTGCCAGTAGTCGGACTAGCCCGACTACAGATACGCAGTATTTT
-,14,TRBJ1-5,TRBV19,-,CASSSTQGAQPQHF,TGTGCCAGTAGTAGCACTCAGGGAGCTCAGCCCCAGCATTTT
-,16,TRBJ2-1,TRBV6-4,-,CASSDSISLSSHEQFF,TGTGCCAGCAGTGACTCGATTTCGCTGAGTAGCCATGAGCAGTTCTTC
few,14,TRBJ2-1,TRBV6-1,TRBD2,CASSEGPSGDEQFF,TGTGCCAGCAGTGAAGGGCCCAGCGGGGATGAGCAGTTCTTC
-,19,TRBJ2-2,TRBV11-2,TRBD1,CASSSLATRTGTDTGELFF,TGTGCCAGCAGCTCTTTAGCTACTAGGACAGGGACGGACACCGGGGAGCTGTTTTTT
-,14,TRBJ2-1,TRBV6-5,-,CASKNREWYNEQFF,TGTGCCAGCAAAAACAGGGAGTGGTACAATGAGCAGTTCTTC
few,12,TRBJ1-1,TRBV29-1,-,CSVADSGNIAFF,TGCAGCGTGGCGGACTCCGGGAATATCGCTTTCTTT
-,18,TRBJ2-1,TRBV19,TRBD2,CASSFGGAGGFSYNEQFF,TGTGCCAGTTCTTTTGGGGGAGCGGGAGGGTTCTCCTACAATGAGCAGTTCTTC
-,15,TRBJ2-1,TRBV4-1,TRBD1,CASSRTGTGVREQFF,TGCGCCAGCAGCCGGACCGGGACAGGGGTCCGTGAGCAGTTCTTC
-,13,TRBJ2-3,TRBV29-1,-,CSVEGGGPDTQYF,TGCAGCGTTGAAGGTGGGGGGCCAGATACGCAGTATTTT
-,15,TRBJ1-2,TRBV4-1,-,CASSQEHREKGGYTF,TGCGCCAGCAGCCAAGAACACAGGGAAAAGGGCGGCTACACCTTC
-,14,TRBJ1-1,TRBV5-1,-,CASSLEMGGTEAFF,TGCGCCAGCAGCTTGGAAATGGGGGGCACTGAAGCTTTCTTT
-,13,TRBJ2-3,TRBV27,-,CASSGLNSDTQYF,TGTGCCAGCAGCGGACTCAACAGCGATACGCAGTATTTT
-,17,TRBJ1-4,TRBV30,TRBD1,CAWSVLAYRGSNEKLFF,TGTGCCTGGAGTGTTCTAGCTTACAGGGGTAGTAATGAAAAACTGTTTTTT
-,12,TRBJ2-7,TRBV7-9,-,CASSLGGYGQYF,TGTGCCAGCAGCTTAGGAGGGTATGGGCAGTACTTC
-,23,TRBJ1-1,TRBV12-5,TRBD1,CASGVYGQGKGSGYHTLNTEAFF,TGTGCTAGTGGTGTATACGGACAGGGGAAGGGATCTGGCTATCACACGCTGAACACTGAAGCTTTCTTT
once,12,TRBJ1-1,TRBV10-3,TRBD1,CAISDRGTEAFF,TGTGCCATCAGTGACAGGGGGACTGAAGCTTTCTTT
-,11,TRBJ2-1,TRBV5-4,-,CASVSSDEQFF,TGTGCCAGCGTAAGTAGCGATGAGCAGTTCTTC
-,15,TRBJ2-7,TRBV6-6,TRBD2,CASSYSTSEHYEQYF,TGTGCCAGCAGTTACTCAACTAGCGAACATTACGAGCAGTACTTC
-,15,TRBJ2-7,TRBV5-1,TRBD2,CASSGGTSGAYEQYF,TGCGCCAGCAGCGGAGGGACTAGCGGGGCGTACGAGCAGTACTTC
-,12,TRBJ1-1,TRBV21-1,-,CASSKKRREAFF,TGTGCCAGCAGCAAAAAACGCAGGGAAGCTTTCTTT
-,12,TRBJ2-1,TRBV6-1,-,CASRGVYNEQFF,TGTGCCAGCAGGGGGGTATACAATGAGCAGTTCTTC
-,15,TRBJ1-2,TRBV2,TRBD1,CASSEALGQGYGYTF,TGTGCCAGCAGTGAAGCGCTAGGACAGGGTTATGGCTACACCTTC
once,14,TRBJ2-7,TRBV5-4,TRBD2,CASSLLAGPYEQYF,TGTGCCAGCAGCTTACTAGCGGGACCCTACGAGCAGTACTTC
few,14,TRBJ2-2,TRBV10-3,TRBD2,CATQLARYTGELFF,TGTGCCACCCAACTAGCGCGATACACCGGGGAGCTGTTTTTT
-,15,TRBJ1-3,TRBV12-5,-,CASGDRHNSGNTIYF,TGTGCTAGTGGTGACCGACACAACTCTGGAAACACCATATATTTT
-,15,TRBJ2-7,TRBV4-1,TRBD1,CASSHPGQGAYEQYF,TGCGCCAGCAGCCATCCGGGACAGGGGGCCTACGAGCAGTACTTC
-,15,TRBJ2-1,TRBV19,-,CASSITAGGLNEQFF,TGTGCCAGTAGTATAACAGCGGGTGGGCTTAATGAGCAGTTCTTC
-,15,TRBJ2-1,TRBV7-8,TRBD2,CASSLAAGGYNEQFF,TGTGCCAGCAGCTTAGCGGCGGGAGGGTACAATGAGCAGTTCTTC
-,16,TRBJ1-2,TRBV28,-,CASSLFLRGPDYGYTF,TGTGCCAGCAGTTTATTTTTACGGGGGCCGGACTATGGCTACACCTTC
-,15,TRBJ1-3,TRBV5-1,-,CASSLAGTSGNTIYF,TGCGCCAGCAGCTTGGCCGGGACCTCTGGAAACACCATATATTTT
-,16,TRBJ2-5,TRBV2,-,CASSEREAWLWETQYF,TGTGCCAGCAGTGAAAGGGAAGCCTGGTTGTGGGAGACCCAGTACTTC
-,12,TRBJ1-6,TRBV10-3,-,CAISEGNSPLHF,TGTGCCATCAGTGAGGGGAATTCACCCCTCCACTTT
-,13,TRBJ1-2,TRBV6-5,TRBD1,CASGELGQGGYTF,TGTGCCAGCGGGGAACTAGGACAGGGTGGCTACACCTTC
-,19,TRBJ1-5,TRBV19,-,CASSPLARGDPYSNQPQHF,TGTGCCAGTAGTCCCCTGGCAAGAGGGGACCCGTATAGCAATCAGCCCCAGCATTTT
once,15,TRBJ2-2,TRBV2,TRBD2,CASSVASGMAGELFF,TGTGCCAGCAGTGTGGCTAGCGGGATGGCCGGGGAGCTGTTTTTT
-,14,TRBJ2-1,TRBV16,-,CASSPQRGLNGQFF,TGTGCCAGCAGCCCACAACGAGGGTTGAATGGCCAGTTCTTC
-,14,TRBJ2-1,TRBV30,-,CAWTPWGADNEQFF,TGTGCCTGGACCCCGTGGGGGGCGGACAATGAGCAGTTCTTC
-,12,TRBJ1-1,TRBV4-3,-,CASSQGNTEAFF,TGCGCCAGCAGCCAAGGTAACACTGAAGCTTTCTTT
-,13,TRBJ2-2,TRBV27,-,CASSLGGARELFF,TGTGCCAGCAGTTTAGGGGGGGCCCGGGAGCTGTTTTTT
-,14,TRBJ2-7,TRBV2,-,CASSEEKVASEQYF,TGTGCCAGCAGTGAAGAAAAGGTCGCGAGCGAGCAGTACTTC
once,16,TRBJ2-6,TRBV19,-,CASSIIGYAGANVLTF,TGTGCCAGTAGTATTATTGGGTACGCTGGGGCCAACGTCCTGACTTTC
-,15,TRBJ2-3,TRBV4-1,-,CASSQDGASTDTQYF,TGCGCCAGCAGCCAAGATGGTGCTAGCACAGATACGCAGTATTTT
-,11,TRBJ2-1,TRBV4-1,-,CASSQDNEQFF,TGCGCCAGCAGCCAAGACAATGAGCAGTTCTTC
-,15,TRBJ2-1,TRBV27,TRBD2,CASSLSGPPYNEQFF,TGTGCCAGCAGCCTTAGCGGGCCCCCCTACAATGAGCAGTTCTTC
-,13,TRBJ2-1,TRBV29-1,-,CTVLAGAYNEQFF,TGCACCGTCCTAGCCGGGGCTTACAATGAGCAGTTCTTC